This TCR beta chain originates from a study of T cell responses to AZD1222 COVID-19 vaccine. Study as a whole: Whether given at about 4 or about 12 weeks, second doses were pooled.

This CDR3 contains 12 residues. Germline lookup yields CDR1 PRHDT and CDR2 FYEKMQ (reference sequence). V lost 8 bases to trimming and J lost 8 bases; unmatched junction nucleotides: 3. Points from the study as a whole: None of the repertoires were sampled until the peak T cell response had passed.

Assay: immunoSEQ multiplex PCR; the TCRdb copy retains only in-frame clones and omits some. The data contain under 130,000 clones, 90% to 95% of them singletons. Comment on this clone: Its antigen is unidentified.

The clonotype was recovered from an adult in good health. The chain employs TRBV13 and TRBJ1-2, with TRBD1 identical over 12 bases. The sequences come from peripheral blood, collected on day 0 of AZD1222 vaccination. CDR3 nucleotides: TGTGCCAGCGGGGACAGGGGGCAAGGCTACACCTTC. This gives the protein CASGDRGQGYTF.